The TCR beta chain under discussion was sequenced for a study of cytomegalovirus exposure and HLA in healthy donors. Comment on this clone: Its antigen is unidentified.

The PCR made use of 60 Vbeta and 13 Jbeta primers. The protocol was immunoSEQ multiplex PCR, while the TCRdb copy is restricted to in-frame clones and leaves out a portion. Of around 67,000 clones listed, roughly 69% are singletons. The CDR3 is 16 amino acids. Germline V gene lookup returns CDR1 SGHDT and CDR2 YYEEEE. The germline V and J ends were trimmed by 0 bases and 7 bases, with 17 bases remaining between them. Broader study findings: From TCR beta sequences, most subjects' HLA-A and HLA-B alleles were reportedly predicted accurately. The investigators catalogued 164 TCR beta chains as cytomegalovirus-associated. The study had only CMV serostatus as immune exposure information.

The clonotype originates from a woman aged 45-60 years in good health and CMV-seronegative. The sequenced material came from PBMCs. The V call is TRBV5-6, the J call TRBJ1-5; the D is unclear. In DNA, the CDR3 is TGTGCCAGCAGCTTGGGTCGTCGGGGTTCGGAACAGCCCCAGCATTTT. As protein: CASSLGRRGSEQPQHF.